The 20 T cell receptor beta chains listed next were all sequenced from one sample in a study of blood T cell repertoires in COVID-19. TCRdb's table, derived via immunoSEQ multiplex PCR, lists solely in-frame clones and lacks some. The sample records 200,000 to 250,000 clones, 84% being singletons. Material: peripheral blood. The receptor set was obtained from a woman older than 75 with active or convalescent COVID-19.

On this clone itself: The sample contains more than one DNA sequence encoding this CDR3. The J gene is TRBJ1-1, the V gene TRBV29-1; perhaps TRBD1 as D (5 bases). The CDR3 is 13 residues long. V gave up 3 bases and J gave up 1 base, with 9 bases separating them. Per germline, CDR1 SQVTM and CDR2 ANQGSEA. The CDR3 sequence is CSVEGQPNTEAFF. The CDR3 DNA reads as TGCAGCGTTGAGGGGCAGCCGAACACTGAAGCTTTCTTT.

Note on this clone: This sample includes further DNA sequences coding for the same CDR3. The chain links TRBV24-1 to TRBJ1-2; 8 nucleotides align to TRBD1. V shed 4 bases, J shed 5 bases, and the junction held 2 bases outside the gene matches. CDR1 is KGHDR, CDR2 SFDVKD, per germline. The CDR3 has 13 amino acids. The CDR3 bases are TGTGCCACCAGTGACGGACAGGGTTATGGCTACACCTTC. Translated, it gives CATSDGQGYGYTF.

The chain links TRBV6-2 or TRBV6-3 to TRBJ1-2; the D is unclear. The V end was cut by 2 bases, the J end by 6 bases, with 7 bases between. Looked up from germline, CDR1 is MNHEY and CDR2 is SVGEGT. This CDR3 comprises 12 residues. CDR3 residues: CASSYEANGYTF. CDR3 in DNA: TGTGCCAGCAGTTACGAGGCGAATGGCTACACCTTC.

The rearrangement joins TRBV7-3 to TRBJ2-1, with 9 nucleotides matching TRBD2. The germline gives CDR1 SGHTA, CDR2 FQGTGA. The V gene end was trimmed by 5 bases and the J gene end by 0 bases; junction bases not matched to a gene: 5. This CDR3 region has 16 residues. The CDR3 sequence is CASSEGSGSSYNEQFF. The CDR3 DNA reads as TGTGCCAGCAGCGAGGGTAGCGGGAGCTCCTACAATGAGCAGTTCTTC.

The chain joins TRBV14 to TRBJ2-1; perhaps TRBD2 as D (6 bases). Per the germline V gene, CDR1 is SGHDN and CDR2 is FVKESK. V dropped 6 bases and J dropped 0 bases, with 12 bases sitting between them. The CDR3 is made up of 15 amino acids. For the CDR3, the DNA is TGTGCCAGCAGACGGGACTCCGACTCCTACAATGAGCAGTTCTTC. Encoded protein: CASRRDSDSYNEQFF. The full variable domain, completed using reference TRBV14 and TRBJ2-1, is EAGVTQFPSHSVIEKGQTVTLRCDPISGHDNLYWYRRVMGKEIKFLLHFVKESKQDESGMPNNRFLAERTGGTYSTLKVQPAELEDSGVYFCASRRDSDSYNEQFFGPGTRLTVL.

This sequence joins TRBV18 and TRBJ2-1; a possible D gene is TRBD2 (5 bases). This CDR3 has 16 amino acids. Looked up from germline, CDR1 is KGHSH and CDR2 is LQKENI. The ends were cut back, 3 bases at V and 0 bases at J, with 12 bases in the middle. DNA of the CDR3: TGTGCCAGCTCACCGCGGGTGGGGAGCTCCTACAATGAGCAGTTCTTC. Translating gives CASSPRVGSSYNEQFF.

This clone was recorded once. The gene calls are TRBV28 and TRBJ1-4, with 12 bases that match TRBD1. This CDR3 is 17 amino acids long. In germline, CDR1 is MDHEN, CDR2 SYDVKM. V gave up 4 bases and J gave up 8 bases; unmatched junction bases: 11. Here the CDR3 reads CASSSPGQGARGEKLFF. The CDR3 DNA sequence: TGTGCCAGCAGTTCCCCGGGACAGGGGGCGCGAGGGGAAAAACTGTTTTTT. The variable domain in full, with the rest retrieved from reference TRBV28 and TRBJ1-4, is DVKVTQSSRYLVKRTGEKVFLECVQDMDHENMFWYRQDPGLGLRLIYFSYDVKMKEKGDIPEGYSVSREKKERFSLILESASTNQTSMYLCASSSPGQGARGEKLFFGSGTQLSVL.

The gene calls are TRBV29-1 and TRBJ2-3; D is possibly TRBD2 (6 bases). Deletions cut 6 bases from V and 6 bases from J, with 16 bases between. The germline V gene has CDR1 SQVTM and CDR2 ANQGSEA. The CDR3 length is 13 residues. CDR3 sequence (DNA): TGCAGCGTATCCCGGGACTCGTTGGATACGCAGTATTTT. It codes for CSVSRDSLDTQYF.

This clone was observed a handful of times. The chain joins TRBV11-3 to TRBJ2-7, with TRBD1 matching over 8 bases. Germline V gene data show CDR1 as SGHNT and CDR2 as YENEEA. V trimming: 1 base; J trimming: 3 bases; junction bases outside the gene matches: 5. This CDR3 is built from 15 residues. CDR3 residues: CASSLGQGANYEQYF. The CDR3 region has the DNA TGTGCCAGCAGCTTAGGTCAGGGGGCGAACTACGAGCAGTACTTC.

V gene TRBV21-1 combines with J gene TRBJ2-5; no DNA check was done on the table's D call, TRBD2. TRBV21-1 is labeled a pseudogene. This CDR3 spans 16 amino acids. The CDR3 spells CASSKEVGSYQETQYF. CDR3 bases: TGTGCCAGCAGCAAAGAGGTCGGGAGTTACCAAGAGACCCAGTACTTC.

The chain couples TRBV9 to TRBJ2-1, with D perhaps TRBD2 (6 bases). V was cut by 3 bases and J by 5 bases, with 15 bases left in between. The CDR3 has 15 amino acids. CDR1 and CDR2 from the germline V gene are SGDLS and YYNGEE. The CDR3 coding sequence is TGTGCCAGCAGCGGTTCTGGGACTGGGAACAATGAGCAGTTCTTC. Amino acid sequence: CASSGSGTGNNEQFF.

This clone was found once. The V gene is TRBV11-2, the J gene TRBJ2-1; 8 nucleotides match TRBD1. Germline lookup yields CDR1 SGHAT and CDR2 FQNNGV. The length of the CDR3 is 16 residues. The trim removed 1 base at V and 2 bases at J, leaving 4 bases unmatched. In DNA form, the CDR3 reads TGTGCCAGCAGCTTAGGCGCAGGGGGCACCTACAATGAGCAGTTCTTC. It encodes CASSLGAGGTYNEQFF.

The chain combines TRBV5-4 with TRBJ2-3, with D possibly TRBD1 on 5 matching bases. Deletions cut 5 bases from V and 0 bases from J, with 13 bases between. There are 15 residues in the CDR3. Germline values: CDR1 SGHNT, CDR2 YYREEE (reference sequence). DNA of the CDR3: TGTGCCAGCAGTCTTGAAGGGGCTAGCACAGATACGCAGTATTTT. Translated, it gives CASSLEGASTDTQYF.

CDR3: CASSYTGNTEAFF. DNA of the CDR3: TGCGCCAGCAGCTATACAGGGAACACTGAAGCTTTCTTT. The chain recombines TRBV5-1 with TRBJ1-1; D perhaps matches TRBD1 (5 bases). Germline CDR1 and CDR2: SGHRS and YFSETQ. V was clipped by 3 bases and J by 1 base, with 7 bases between them. CDR3 length equals 13 residues.

The gene calls are TRBV5-5 and TRBJ1-5; weak D call: TRBD1 (6 bases). Germline assignment: CDR1 SGHKS and CDR2 YYEKEE (reference sequence). Trimming removed 1 base from V and 3 bases from J, with 17 bases in between. The CDR3 has 17 amino acids. This CDR3 reads CASSLSPGAPINQPQHF. In DNA, the CDR3 is TGTGCCAGCAGCTTGTCGCCAGGGGCCCCAATCAATCAGCCCCAGCATTTT.

V usage is TRBV11-3 and J usage is TRBJ2-3, with 8 bases that match TRBD1. The CDR3 spans 15 residues. The germline V gene encodes CDR1 SGHNT and CDR2 YENEEA. With V trimmed by 1 base and J by 6 bases, 6 bases remained unmatched. CDR3 in DNA: TGTGCCAGCAGCTTAGCAGGGGGCCCTCTGGATACGCAGTATTTT. It specifies CASSLAGGPLDTQYF. Combining the CDR3 with reference TRBV11-3 and TRBJ2-3 gives the whole variable domain EAGVVQSPRYKIIEKKQPVAFWCNPISGHNTLYWYLQNLGQGPELLIRYENEEAVDDSQLPKDRFSAERLKGVDSTLKIQPAELGDSAVYLCASSLAGGPLDTQYFGPGTRLTVL.

The V and J genes are TRBV3-1 (or the pseudogene TRBV3-2) and TRBJ2-1; D remains ambiguous. Trimming shortened V by 4 bases and J by 9 bases, and 10 bases separated the two germline ends. The CDR3 loop spans 12 amino acids. Per the germline V gene, CDR1 is LGHDT and CDR2 is YNNKEL (reference sequence). CDR3 sequence (DNA): TGTGCCAGCAGCCCCTTAATCGGTGAGCAGTTCTTC. Translating it yields CASSPLIGEQFF.

The chain carries TRBV5-1 and TRBJ1-2; weak D call: TRBD1 (5 bases). The ends were cut back, 6 bases at V and 3 bases at J, with 15 bases in the middle. CDR1 and CDR2 from the germline V gene are SGHRS and YFSETQ. The CDR3 has 14 amino acids. The CDR3 spells CASNDGGSDYGYTF. The CDR3 DNA follows: TGCGCCAGCAACGACGGGGGGTCGGACTATGGCTACACCTTC.

This clone was seen a few times. The chain couples TRBV10-3 to TRBJ1-2; D call uncertain. Germline V gene lookup returns CDR1 ENHRY and CDR2 SYGVKD. The CDR3 totals 13 residues. V was cut by 3 bases and J by 0 bases, with 5 bases left in between. DNA for the CDR3: TGTGCCATCAGTGAACTTCCTAACTATGGCTACACCTTC. Its translation: CAISELPNYGYTF.

This clone has a single count. The chain combines TRBV20-1 with TRBJ1-6, with no clear D. Germline V gene data show CDR1 as DFQATT and CDR2 as SNEGSKA (reference sequence). Trimming pared 3 bases from V and 5 bases from J, leaving 8 bases between. CDR3 size: 13 residues. CDR3 loop: CSASRGDNSPLHF. For the CDR3, the DNA is TGCAGTGCTAGTCGGGGAGATAATTCACCCCTCCACTTT.